The subject of this entry is one TCR beta chain. This entry comes from a study of blood T cell repertoires in COVID-19. Study as a whole: Italy, Spain and the United States were the sources of the convalescent and acute COVID-19 samples.

Source study methods: Amplification of reference gene primers provided the estimated nucleated cell counts. Clones were read by immunoSEQ multiplex PCR, and TCRdb kept only the in-frame ones, dropping some. V and J calls and clone size come straight from that table; D and trimming were deduced from the DNA. Here the sample spans about 230,000 clones, roughly 85% being singletons. The specimen was peripheral blood. The TCR comes from a man aged 50-60 years with COVID-19, enrolled during active disease.

The CDR3 DNA reads TGTGCCAGCTCCGGGACAGGGGAGATCTACGAGCAGTACTTC. This gives the protein CASSGTGEIYEQYF. The rearrangement joins TRBV9 to TRBJ2-7; TRBD1 matches 10 bases. Trimming removed 7 bases from V and 3 bases from J; junction bases left unmatched: 7. Germline V gene data show CDR1 as SGDLS and CDR2 as YYNGEE. There are 14 residues in the CDR3.